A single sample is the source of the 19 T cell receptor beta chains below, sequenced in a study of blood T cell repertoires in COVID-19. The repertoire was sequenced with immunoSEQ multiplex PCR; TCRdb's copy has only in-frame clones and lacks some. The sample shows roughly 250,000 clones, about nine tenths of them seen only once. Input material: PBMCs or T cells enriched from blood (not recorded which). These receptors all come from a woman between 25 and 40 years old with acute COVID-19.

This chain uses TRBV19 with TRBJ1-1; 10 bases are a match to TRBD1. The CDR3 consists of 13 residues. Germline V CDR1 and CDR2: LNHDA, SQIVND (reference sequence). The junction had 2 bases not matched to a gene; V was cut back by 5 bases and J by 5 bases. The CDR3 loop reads CASSGQGVTEAFF. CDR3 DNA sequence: TGTGCCAGTAGTGGACAGGGGGTTACTGAAGCTTTCTTT. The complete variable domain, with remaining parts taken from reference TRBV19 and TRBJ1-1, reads DGGITQSPKYLFRKEGQNVTLSCEQNLNHDAMYWYRQDPGQGLRLIYYSQIVNDFQKGDIAEGYSVSREKKESFPLTVTSAQKNPTAFYLCASSGQGVTEAFFGQGTRLTVV.

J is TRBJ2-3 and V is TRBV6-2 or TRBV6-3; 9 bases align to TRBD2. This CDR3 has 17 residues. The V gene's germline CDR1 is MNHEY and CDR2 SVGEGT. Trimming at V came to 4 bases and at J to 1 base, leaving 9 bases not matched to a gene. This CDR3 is CASSLFSWTSGTDTQYF. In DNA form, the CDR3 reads TGTGCCAGCAGTTTATTCTCCTGGACTAGCGGCACAGATACGCAGTATTTT.

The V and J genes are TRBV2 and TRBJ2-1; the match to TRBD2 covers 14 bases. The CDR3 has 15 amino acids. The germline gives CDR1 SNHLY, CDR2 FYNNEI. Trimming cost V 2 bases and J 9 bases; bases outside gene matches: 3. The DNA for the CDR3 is TGTGCCAGCAGTGAAAGACTAGCGGGAGGGAGTGAGCAGTTCTTC. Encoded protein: CASSERLAGGSEQFF.

In nucleotides, the CDR3 is TGTGCCAGCAGCCAAGCTCCGGGACAGGGTCGTTCACCCCTCCACTTT. It yields the protein CASSQAPGQGRSPLHF. The rearrangement joins TRBV3-1 (or the pseudogene TRBV3-2) to TRBJ1-6; 9 bases match TRBD1. This CDR3 is 16 amino acids long. With 1 base clipped from V and 9 bases from J, the junction kept 7 bases outside the gene matches. The germline CDR1 and CDR2 sequences are LGHDT and YNNKEL (reference sequence).

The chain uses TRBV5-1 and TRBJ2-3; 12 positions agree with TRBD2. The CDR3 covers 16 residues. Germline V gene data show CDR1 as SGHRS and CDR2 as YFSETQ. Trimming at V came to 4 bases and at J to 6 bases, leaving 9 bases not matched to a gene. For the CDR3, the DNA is TGCGCCAGCAGCCGCACCGGACTAGCGGGACCCGATACGCAGTATTTT. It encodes CASSRTGLAGPDTQYF.

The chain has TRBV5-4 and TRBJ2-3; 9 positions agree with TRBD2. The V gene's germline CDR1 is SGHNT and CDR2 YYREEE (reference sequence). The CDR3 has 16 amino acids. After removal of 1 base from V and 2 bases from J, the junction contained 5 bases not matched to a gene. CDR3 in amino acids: CASSLRVAGATDTQYF. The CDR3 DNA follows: TGTGCCAGCAGCTTGAGAGTAGCGGGGGCCACAGATACGCAGTATTTT.

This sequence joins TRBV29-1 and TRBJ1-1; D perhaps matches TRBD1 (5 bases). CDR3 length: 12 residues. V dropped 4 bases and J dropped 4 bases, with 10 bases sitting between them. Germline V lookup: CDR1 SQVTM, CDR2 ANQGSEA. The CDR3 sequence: CSVVKGLTEAFF. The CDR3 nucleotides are TGCAGCGTTGTTAAGGGACTCACTGAAGCTTTCTTT.

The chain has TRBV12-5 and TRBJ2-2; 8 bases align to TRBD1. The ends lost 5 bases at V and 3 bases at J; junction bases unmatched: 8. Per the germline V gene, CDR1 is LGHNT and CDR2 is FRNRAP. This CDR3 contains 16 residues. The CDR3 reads CASGPGQGRHTGELFF. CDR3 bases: TGTGCTAGTGGTCCCGGACAGGGTCGGCACACCGGGGAGCTGTTTTTT.

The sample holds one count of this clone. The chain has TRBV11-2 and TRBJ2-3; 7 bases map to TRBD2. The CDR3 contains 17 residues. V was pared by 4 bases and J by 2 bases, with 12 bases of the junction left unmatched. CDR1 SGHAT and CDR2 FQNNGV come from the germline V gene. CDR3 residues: CASSSLLVRGDTDTQYF. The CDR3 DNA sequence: TGTGCCAGCAGCTCCCTATTGGTTCGGGGGGACACAGATACGCAGTATTTT.

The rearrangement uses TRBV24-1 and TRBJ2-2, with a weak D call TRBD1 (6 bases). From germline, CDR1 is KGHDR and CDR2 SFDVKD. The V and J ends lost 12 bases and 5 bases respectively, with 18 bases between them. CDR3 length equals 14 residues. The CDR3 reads CAVLSIRGTGELFF. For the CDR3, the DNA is TGTGCCGTACTCTCCATAAGGGGGACCGGGGAGCTGTTTTTT.

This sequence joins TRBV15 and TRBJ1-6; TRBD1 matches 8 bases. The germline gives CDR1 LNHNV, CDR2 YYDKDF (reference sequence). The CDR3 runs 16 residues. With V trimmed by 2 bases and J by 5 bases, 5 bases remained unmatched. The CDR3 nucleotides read TGTGCCACCAGCAGAAGTCCGGGACAGGATAATTCACCCCTCCACTTT. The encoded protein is CATSRSPGQDNSPLHF.

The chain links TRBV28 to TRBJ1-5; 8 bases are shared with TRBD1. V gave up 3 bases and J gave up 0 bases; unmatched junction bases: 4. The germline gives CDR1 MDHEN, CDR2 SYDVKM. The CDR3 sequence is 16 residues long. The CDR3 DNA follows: TGTGCCAGCAGTTTCTTGACAGGGGATAGCAATCAGCCCCAGCATTTT. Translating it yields CASSFLTGDSNQPQHF.

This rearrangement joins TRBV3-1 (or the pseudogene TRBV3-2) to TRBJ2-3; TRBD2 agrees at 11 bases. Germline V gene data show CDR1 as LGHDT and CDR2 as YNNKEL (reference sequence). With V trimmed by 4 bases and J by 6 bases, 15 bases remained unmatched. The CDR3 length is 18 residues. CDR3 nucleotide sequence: TGTGCCAGCAGCCTACCCCCGGCTAGCGGGAGGCGAGGGGATACGCAGTATTTT. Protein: CASSLPPASGRRGDTQYF.

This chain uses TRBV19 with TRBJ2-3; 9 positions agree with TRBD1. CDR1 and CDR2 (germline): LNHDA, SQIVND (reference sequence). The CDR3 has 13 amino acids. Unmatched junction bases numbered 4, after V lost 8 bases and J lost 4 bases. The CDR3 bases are TGTGCCAGTGGAAGACAGGGGGCAGATACGCAGTATTTT. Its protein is CASGRQGADTQYF.

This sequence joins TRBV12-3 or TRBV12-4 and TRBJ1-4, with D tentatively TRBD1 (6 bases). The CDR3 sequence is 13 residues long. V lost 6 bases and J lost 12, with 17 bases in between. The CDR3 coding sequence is TGTGCCAGCAGCCCTTGGACAGCCCAGGAACTGTTTTTT. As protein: CASSPWTAQELFF.

Here the CDR3 reads CASSISPAGGGYEQYF. DNA of the CDR3: TGTGCCAGCTCTATCTCCCCAGCGGGAGGAGGTTACGAGCAGTACTTC. The chain joins TRBV28 to TRBJ2-7; TRBD2 aligns across 9 bases. V lost 8 bases, J lost 4 bases, and 15 bases stayed unmatched. Germline CDR1 is MDHEN and CDR2 is SYDVKM. CDR3 length equals 16 residues. Variable domain in full (rest from reference TRBV28 and TRBJ2-7): DVKVTQSSRYLVKRTGEKVFLECVQDMDHENMFWYRQDPGLGLRLIYFSYDVKMKEKGDIPEGYSVSREKKERFSLILESASTNQTSMYLCASSISPAGGGYEQYFGPGTRLTVT.

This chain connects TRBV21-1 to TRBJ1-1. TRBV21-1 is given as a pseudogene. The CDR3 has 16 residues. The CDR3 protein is CASSTENPGVNTEAFF. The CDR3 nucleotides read TGTGCCAGCAGCACGGAAAACCCCGGGGTGAACACTGAAGCTTTCTTT.

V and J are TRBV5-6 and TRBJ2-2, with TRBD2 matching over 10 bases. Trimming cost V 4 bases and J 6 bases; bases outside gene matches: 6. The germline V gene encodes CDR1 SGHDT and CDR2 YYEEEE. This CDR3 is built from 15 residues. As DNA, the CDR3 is TGTGCCAGCAGCCGGGGACTAGCGAGCGCCGGGGAGCTGTTTTTT. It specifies CASSRGLASAGELFF.

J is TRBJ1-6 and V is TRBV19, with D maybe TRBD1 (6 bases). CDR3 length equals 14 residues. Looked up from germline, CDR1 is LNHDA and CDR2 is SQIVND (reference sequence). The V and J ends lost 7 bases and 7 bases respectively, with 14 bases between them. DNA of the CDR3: TGTGCCAGTAACCCAGGGGTCGCCAATTCACCCCTCCACTTT. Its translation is CASNPGVANSPLHF.